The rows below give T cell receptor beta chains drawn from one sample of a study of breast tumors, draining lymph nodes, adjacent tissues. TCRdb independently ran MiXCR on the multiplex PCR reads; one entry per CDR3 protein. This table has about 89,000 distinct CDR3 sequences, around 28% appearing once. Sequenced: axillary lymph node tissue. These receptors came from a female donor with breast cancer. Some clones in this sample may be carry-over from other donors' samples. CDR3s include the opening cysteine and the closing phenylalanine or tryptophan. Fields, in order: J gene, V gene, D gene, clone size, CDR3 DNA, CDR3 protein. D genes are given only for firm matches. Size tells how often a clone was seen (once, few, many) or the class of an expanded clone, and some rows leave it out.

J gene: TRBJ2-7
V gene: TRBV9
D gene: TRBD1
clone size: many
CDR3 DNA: TGTGCCAGCAGCGCAGGGACAGGGACCTACGAGCAGTACTTC
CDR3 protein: CASSAGTGTYEQYF

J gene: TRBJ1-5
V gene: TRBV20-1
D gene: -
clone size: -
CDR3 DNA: TGCAGTGCTAGAGGAGGCGGGAGGAGGTCCTACGAGCATTTT
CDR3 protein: CSARGGGRRSYEHF

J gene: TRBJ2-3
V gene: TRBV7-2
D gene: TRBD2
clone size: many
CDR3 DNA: TGTGCCAGCAGCTTGAGCGGGAGAGGTGATACGCAGTATTTT
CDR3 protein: CASSLSGRGDTQYF

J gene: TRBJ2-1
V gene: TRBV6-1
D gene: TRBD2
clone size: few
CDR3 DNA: TGTGCCAGCAGCCTCATTAGGACTAGCGGACAGGCCTACAATGAGCAGTTCTTC
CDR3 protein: CASSLIRTSGQAYNEQFF

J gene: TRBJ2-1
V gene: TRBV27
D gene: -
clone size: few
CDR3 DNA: TGTGCCAGCAGAGGGTACAGGGTCGGGGGCAATGAGCAGTTCTTC
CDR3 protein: CASRGYRVGGNEQFF

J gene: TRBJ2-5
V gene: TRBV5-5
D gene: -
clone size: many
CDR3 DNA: TGTGCCAGCAGGGAGGGGAGCGAAGAGACCCAGTACTTC
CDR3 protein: CASREGSEETQYF

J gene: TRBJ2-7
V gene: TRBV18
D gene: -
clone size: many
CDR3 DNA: TGTGCCAGCTCACCGCCCCCGGGATTGGGGGGTTACGAGCAGTACTTC
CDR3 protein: CASSPPPGLGGYEQYF

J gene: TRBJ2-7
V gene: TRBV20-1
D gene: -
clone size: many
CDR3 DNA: TGCAGTGCCCCCACCTGGGCAGGCGAGCAGTACTTC
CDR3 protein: CSAPTWAGEQYF

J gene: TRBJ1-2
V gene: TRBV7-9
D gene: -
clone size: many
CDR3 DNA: TGTGCCAGCAGCTTAGCGGGGGGGGGTCTCGTCTATGGCTACACCTTC
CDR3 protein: CASSLAGGGLVYGYTF

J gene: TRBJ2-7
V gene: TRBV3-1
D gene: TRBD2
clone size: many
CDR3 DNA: TGTGCCAGCAGCTCAGCGGGAGCAGTCTACGAGCAGTACTTC
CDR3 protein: CASSSAGAVYEQYF

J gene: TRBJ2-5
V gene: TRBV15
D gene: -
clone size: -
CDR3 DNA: TGTGCCACCAGCAGCCCGGAGAGGGGAGAGACCCAGTACTTC
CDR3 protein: CATSSPERGETQYF

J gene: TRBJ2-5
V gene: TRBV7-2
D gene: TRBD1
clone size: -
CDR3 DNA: TGTGCCAGCAGCCAGGGGGCAGCCGAGATCCAGTACTTC
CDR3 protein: CASSQGAAEIQYF

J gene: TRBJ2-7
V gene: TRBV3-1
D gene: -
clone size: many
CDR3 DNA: TGTGCCAGCAGCCAAGATCTTACCACAGTTGCTAGGGAGCAGTACTTC
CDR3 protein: CASSQDLTTVAREQYF

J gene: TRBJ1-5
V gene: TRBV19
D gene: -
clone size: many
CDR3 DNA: TGTGCCAGTAGCACCCAAGCCAGGGTGAATCAGCCCCAGCATTTT
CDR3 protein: CASSTQARVNQPQHF

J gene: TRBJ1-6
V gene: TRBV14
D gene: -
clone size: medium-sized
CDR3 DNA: TGTGCCAGCAGCCAAGAGGTGCTTAATTCACCCCTCCACTTT
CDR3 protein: CASSQEVLNSPLHF

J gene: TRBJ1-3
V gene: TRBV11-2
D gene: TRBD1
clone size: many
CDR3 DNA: TGTGCCAGCAGCTTATTGAGACAGGGGTTTGGAAACACCATATATTTT
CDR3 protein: CASSLLRQGFGNTIYF

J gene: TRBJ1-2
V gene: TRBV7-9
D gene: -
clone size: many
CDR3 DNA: TGTGCCAGCAGCGTATCCACAGGGTCTCGGTATGGCTACACCTTC
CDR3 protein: CASSVSTGSRYGYTF

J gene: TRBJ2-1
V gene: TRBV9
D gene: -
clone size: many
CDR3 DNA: TGTGCCAGCAGCGTAGGCCACTCCTACAATGAGCAGTTCTTC
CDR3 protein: CASSVGHSYNEQFF

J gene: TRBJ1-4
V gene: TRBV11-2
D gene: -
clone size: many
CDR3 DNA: TGTGCCAGCAGCTTAAACCGGGGGGGGGGTAATGAAAAACTGTTTTTT
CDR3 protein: CASSLNRGGGNEKLFF

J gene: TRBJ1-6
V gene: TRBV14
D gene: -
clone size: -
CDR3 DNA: TGTGCCAGCAGCCAAGACGGGGCTGGTAATTCACTCCTCCACTTT
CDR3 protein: CASSQDGAGNSLLHF

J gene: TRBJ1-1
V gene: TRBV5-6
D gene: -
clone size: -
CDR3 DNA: TGTGCCAGCAGTCTTAGCCGGACTGAAGCTTTCTTT
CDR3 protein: CASSLSRTEAFF

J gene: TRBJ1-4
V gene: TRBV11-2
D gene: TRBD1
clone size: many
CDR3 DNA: TGTGCCAGCAGCTTAGCCTGGGACAGCAGCTATGAAAAACTGTTTTTT
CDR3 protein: CASSLAWDSSYEKLFF

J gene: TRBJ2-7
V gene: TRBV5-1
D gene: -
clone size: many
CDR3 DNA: TGCGCCAGCAGGTCCGGGACTGACTCCTACGAGCAGTACTTC
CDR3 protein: CASRSGTDSYEQYF

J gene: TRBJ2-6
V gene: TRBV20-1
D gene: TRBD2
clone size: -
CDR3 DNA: TGCAGTGCTAGCGGCGGGGGGAACACTGAAGCTTTC
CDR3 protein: CSASGGGNTEAF

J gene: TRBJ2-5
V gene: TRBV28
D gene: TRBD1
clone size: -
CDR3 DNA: TGTGCCAGCAGGATGGGGACAGCCCGAGAGACCCAGTACTTC
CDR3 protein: CASRMGTARETQYF

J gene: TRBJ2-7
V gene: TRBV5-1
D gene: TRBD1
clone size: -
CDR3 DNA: TGCGCCAGCAGCTTGACCATGCAGGGGGCGCGAGTGGGAAACGAGCAGTACTTC
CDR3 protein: CASSLTMQGARVGNEQYF

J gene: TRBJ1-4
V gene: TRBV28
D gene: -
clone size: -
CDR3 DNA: TGTGCCAGCAGCTCCACACAGGGAACTTTTCGATGGGAAAAACTGTTTTTT
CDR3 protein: CASSSTQGTFRWEKLFF

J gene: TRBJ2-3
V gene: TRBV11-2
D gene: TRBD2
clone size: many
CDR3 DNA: TGTGCCAGCAGCCGGACTAGCGGGACCCGCACAGATACGCAGTATTTT
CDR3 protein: CASSRTSGTRTDTQYF